A single sample gave rise to the 16 T cell receptor beta chains below, sequenced in a study of T cell responses to AZD1222 COVID-19 vaccine. The assay was immunoSEQ multiplex PCR, and TCRdb's table has in-frame clones only and misses some. The repertoire holds under 110,000 clones, with approximately 87% as singletons. Sequenced material: peripheral blood, taken 28 days after the second AZD1222 dose. The receptors shown here come from an adult who received the AZD1222 COVID-19 vaccine.

This clone was detected only once. In DNA, the CDR3 is TGTGCCAGTAGTATGGGTGACAGGGGTATGAACACTGAAGCTTTCTTT. Translation gives CASSMGDRGMNTEAFF. The J gene is TRBJ1-1, the V gene TRBV19; 8 nucleotides match TRBD1. Germline loops: CDR1 LNHDA, CDR2 SQIVND (reference sequence). V trimming: 3 bases; J trimming: 0 bases; junction bases outside the gene matches: 6. The CDR3 loop spans 16 amino acids.

This clone was found once. CDR3 nucleotide sequence: TGTGCCAGCAGCCGACAGAGGGTGGGCGGTCAACCCCTCCACTTT. Translation gives CASSRQRVGGQPLHF. J is TRBJ1-6 and V is TRBV11-2; TRBD1 might be the D (5 bases). V was trimmed by 5 bases and J by 12 bases, leaving 20 bases between them. Germline assignment: CDR1 SGHAT and CDR2 FQNNGV. CDR3 length: 15 amino acids.

This clone was observed once. V usage is TRBV15 and J usage is TRBJ1-2; no clear D. The V end lost 0 bases, the J end lost 8 bases, and 10 bases lay between the germline ends. Looked up from germline, CDR1 is LNHNV and CDR2 is YYDKDF (reference sequence). This CDR3 contains 13 residues. In nucleotides, the CDR3 is TGTGCCACCAGCAGAGATCAAGGTGAAGGCTACACCTTC. This sequence encodes CATSRDQGEGYTF.

The count of this clone is one. The rearrangement uses TRBV9 and TRBJ1-4, with TRBD1 matching over 10 bases. CDR1 and CDR2 from the germline V gene are SGDLS and YYNGEE. After removal of 1 base from V and 8 bases from J, the junction contained 2 bases not matched to a gene. CDR3 length: 14 residues. CDR3: CASSVRDRGEKLFF. CDR3 in DNA: TGTGCCAGCAGCGTAAGGGACAGGGGCGAAAAACTGTTTTTT. The entire variable domain, with the rest obtained from reference TRBV9 and TRBJ1-4, is as follows: DSGVTQTPKHLITATGQRVTLRCSPRSGDLSVYWYQQSLDQGLQFLIQYYNGEERAKGNILERFSAQQFPDLHSELNLSSLELGDSALYFCASSVRDRGEKLFFGSGTQLSVL.

The rearrangement joins TRBV19 to TRBJ1-2, with unresolved D. The V gene lost 3 bases and the J gene lost 4 bases, with 12 bases spanning the gap. CDR1 LNHDA and CDR2 SQIVND come from the germline V gene (reference sequence). The CDR3 is made up of 14 amino acids. The CDR3 spells CASSIIQLGYGYTF. CDR3 sequence (DNA): TGTGCCAGTAGTATTATACAGCTTGGCTATGGCTACACCTTC.

This clone was counted once. This sequence joins TRBV5-8 and TRBJ1-1; D ambiguous. V lost 3 bases and J 0 bases, leaving 6 bases between the germline ends. Germline lookup yields CDR1 SGHTS and CDR2 YDEGEE. The length of the CDR3 is 13 residues. CDR3 sequence reads: CASSSTVNTEAFF. The CDR3 DNA reads as TGTGCCAGCAGCTCCACAGTGAACACTGAAGCTTTCTTT.

This rearrangement joins TRBV28 to TRBJ2-4, with D possibly TRBD2 on 5 matching bases. Germline loops: CDR1 MDHEN, CDR2 SYDVKM. CDR3 size: 13 residues. Trimming took off 2 bases at V and 9 bases at J, with 11 bases between the two ends. The CDR3 DNA follows: TGTGCCAGCAGTTTAGGGCAGGAGGTCATTCAGTACTTC. This gives the protein CASSLGQEVIQYF.

This clone was detected a few times. The gene calls are TRBV11-2 and TRBJ1-1, with D unclear. Germline lookup yields CDR1 SGHAT and CDR2 FQNNGV. The CDR3 spans 14 residues. V lost 2 bases and J 1 base, leaving 8 bases between the germline ends. The CDR3 sequence is CASSLTTQNTEAFF. CDR3 nucleotide sequence: TGTGCCAGCAGCTTAACAACTCAGAACACTGAAGCTTTCTTT.

V gene TRBV7-9 combines with J gene TRBJ1-3; 8 bases align to TRBD1. Trimming removed 4 bases from V and 4 bases from J; junction bases left unmatched: 9. Germline assignment: CDR1 SEHNR and CDR2 FQNEAQ (reference sequence). This CDR3 comprises 16 residues. CDR3 residues: CASSSGTGFRGNTIYF. The CDR3 nucleotides read TGTGCCAGCAGCTCCGGGACAGGCTTTCGAGGAAACACCATATATTTT.

V is TRBV7-2 and J is TRBJ1-1; 7 nucleotides align to TRBD1. The CDR3 runs 14 residues. The germline V gene has CDR1 SGHTA and CDR2 FQGNSA. V gave up 5 bases and J gave up 8 bases; unmatched junction bases: 11. The CDR3, as DNA: TGTGCCAGCAGCCAGACAGGGATCCTAGGGGAAGCTTTCTTT. Protein: CASSQTGILGEAFF. Supplemented by reference TRBV7-2 and TRBJ1-1, the full variable domain reads GAGVSQSPSNKVTEKGKDVELRCDPISGHTALYWYRQSLGQGLEFLIYFQGNSAPDKSGLPSDRFSAERTGGSVSTLTIQRTQQEDSAVYLCASSQTGILGEAFFGQGTRLTVV.

This clone was seen only once. The chain is built from TRBV11-2 and TRBJ1-5, with D unclear. Germline CDR1 and CDR2: SGHAT and FQNNGV. V dropped 5 bases and J dropped 5 bases, with 10 bases sitting between them. The CDR3 extends over 13 amino acids. The CDR3 protein is CASSHDTDQPQHF. The CDR3 DNA is TGTGCCAGCAGCCATGACACGGATCAGCCCCAGCATTTT. The full variable domain, in which reference TRBV11-2 and TRBJ1-5 provide the parts outside the CDR3, is EAGVAQSPRYKIIEKRQSVAFWCNPISGHATLYWYQQILGQGPKLLIQFQNNGVVDDSQLPKDRFSAERLKGVDSTLKIQPAKLEDSAVYLCASSHDTDQPQHFGDGTRLSIL.

The CDR3 loop reads CASSMWGRGTYSNQPQHF. CDR3 DNA sequence: TGTGCCAGTAGTATGTGGGGGAGGGGCACTTATAGCAATCAGCCCCAGCATTTT. The gene calls are TRBV19 and TRBJ1-5, with a possible D match to TRBD1 (5 bases). There are 18 residues in the CDR3. The V end lost 3 bases, the J end lost 0 bases, and 18 bases lay between the germline ends. Germline values: CDR1 LNHDA, CDR2 SQIVND (reference sequence).

CDR3 protein: CASSPGTPSNQPQHF. Here the CDR3 DNA reads TGTGCCAGCAGCCCCGGGACGCCGAGCAATCAGCCCCAGCATTTT. The chain couples TRBV7-2 to TRBJ1-5; D might be TRBD1 (5 bases). V was clipped by 5 bases and J by 1 base, with 12 bases between them. The CDR3 is made up of 15 amino acids. Germline V lookup: CDR1 SGHTA, CDR2 FQGNSA.

This clone was picked up one time. This chain links TRBV18 with TRBJ1-5; 11 nucleotides line up with TRBD1. V was pared by 2 bases and J by 7 bases, with 4 bases of the junction left unmatched. The CDR3 has 15 amino acids. From germline, CDR1 is KGHSH and CDR2 LQKENI. CDR3 sequence reads: CASSPGTGGFQPQHF. CDR3 coding DNA: TGTGCCAGCTCACCAGGGACAGGGGGATTCCAGCCCCAGCATTTT. The variable domain in full, completed from reference TRBV18 and TRBJ1-5, reads NAGVMQNPRHLVRRRGQEARLRCSPMKGHSHVYWYRQLPEEGLKFMVYLQKENIIDESGMPKERFSAEFPKEGPSILRIQQVVRGDSAAYFCASSPGTGGFQPQHFGDGTRLSIL.

The genes are TRBV5-4 and TRBJ1-2, with TRBD1 matching over 9 bases. The CDR3 is 18 amino acids. Trimming removed 3 bases from V and 2 bases from J; junction bases left unmatched: 14. Per the germline V gene, CDR1 is SGHNT and CDR2 is YYREEE (reference sequence). In DNA form, the CDR3 reads TGTGCCAGCAGCTCTCCTCCGGGACAGGGAGTTGGGAACTATGGCTACACCTTC. This codes for CASSSPPGQGVGNYGYTF.

The genes are TRBV6-2 or TRBV6-3 and TRBJ1-1; D is unresolved. V lost 0 bases and J lost 10, with 6 bases in between. The germline CDR1 and CDR2 sequences are MNHEY and SVGEGT. This CDR3 has 11 amino acids. The CDR3 region is CASSYSEVAFF. In DNA form, the CDR3 reads TGTGCCAGCAGTTACTCTGAAGTAGCTTTCTTT.